This record covers a single T cell receptor beta chain. The target antigen is unknown. The sample is drawn from a study of cytomegalovirus exposure and HLA in healthy donors. For the study at large: About 200 million T cells yielded fewer than 120 million unique TCR beta sequences in earlier analysis.

PCR primers comprised 60 Vbeta and 13 Jbeta primers. The authors' processing: Approximately 83 million unique TCR beta chains, 10 million to 14 million shared, were counted in a later analysis. Profiled with immunoSEQ multiplex PCR; TCRdb holds only in-frame clones, not every one. V, J and clone size are those of that table, while D and trimming were read from the DNA. The data contain some 150,000 clones, 70% to 90% of them singletons. The study's findings and limits: Published work reported that the classifier diagnosed cytomegalovirus status with high specificity and sensitivity.

Germline-derived CDR1 and CDR2 are MNHNY and SVGAGI (reference sequence). CDR3 length equals 14 residues. V shed 5 bases and J shed 6 bases, with 14 bases lying between them. This receptor was identified in a woman between 25 and 40 years old in good health and CMV-seropositive. Source material: PBMCs. This chain connects TRBV6-6 to TRBJ1-5, with D hard to call. The CDR3 bases are TGTGCCAGCAGTCGAGACCCCGGGGTTCAGCCCCAGCATTTT. Its protein is CASSRDPGVQPQHF.